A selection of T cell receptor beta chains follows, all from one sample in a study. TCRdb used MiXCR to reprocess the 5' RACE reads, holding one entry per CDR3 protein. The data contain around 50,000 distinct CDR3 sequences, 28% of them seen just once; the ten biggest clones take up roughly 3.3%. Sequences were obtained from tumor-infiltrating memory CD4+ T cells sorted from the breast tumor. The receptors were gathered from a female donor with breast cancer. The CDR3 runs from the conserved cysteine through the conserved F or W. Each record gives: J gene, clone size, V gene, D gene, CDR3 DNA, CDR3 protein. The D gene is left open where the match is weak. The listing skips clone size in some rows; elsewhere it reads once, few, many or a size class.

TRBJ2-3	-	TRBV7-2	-	TGTGCCAGCAGCTTCAAAGCGAGAGATACGCAGTATTTT	CASSFKARDTQYF
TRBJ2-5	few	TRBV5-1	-	TGCGCCAGCAGCTTGGGTTTGGGGGAGCAAGAGACCCAGTACTTC	CASSLGLGEQETQYF
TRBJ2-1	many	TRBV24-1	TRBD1	TGTGCCACCAGTGCCATGCCGGGACAGGGGACGAATGAGCAGTTCTTC	CATSAMPGQGTNEQFF
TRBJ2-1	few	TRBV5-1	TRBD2	TGCGCCAGCAGCTTCCTAGCGGGAGAAAATGAGCAGTTCTTC	CASSFLAGENEQFF
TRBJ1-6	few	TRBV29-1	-	TGCAGCGTTGGCGACAGAAATAATTCACCCCTCCACTTT	CSVGDRNNSPLHF
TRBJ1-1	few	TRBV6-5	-	TGTGCCAGCAGTCAGGACCCGGCTTTCTTT	CASSQDPAFF
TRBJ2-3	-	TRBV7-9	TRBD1	TGTGCCAGCAGCGGACCGGGACAGGGGGCAGATACGCAGTATTTT	CASSGPGQGADTQYF
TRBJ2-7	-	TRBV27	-	TGTGCCAGCAGTCCCAATAGTTGGGGCCTCTCCTACGAGCAGTACTTC	CASSPNSWGLSYEQYF
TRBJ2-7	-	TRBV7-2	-	TGTGCCAGCAGCCAAGACAACTCCTACGAGCAGTACTTC	CASSQDNSYEQYF
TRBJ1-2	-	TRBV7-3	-	TGTGCCAGCAGCCCCCAGGGCCAGGGTTTTGGCTACACCTTC	CASSPQGQGFGYTF
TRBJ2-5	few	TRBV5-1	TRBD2	TGCGCCAGCAGCTTGATTGCAACGGGAGGAAGAGAGACCCAGTACTTC	CASSLIATGGRETQYF
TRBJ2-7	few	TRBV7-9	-	TGTGCCAGCAGTTCGGACCTCCCCCTCGGCGAGCAGTACTTC	CASSSDLPLGEQYF
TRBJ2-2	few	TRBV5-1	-	TGCGCCAGCAGCGACCGGGTCACCGGGGAGCTGTTTTTT	CASSDRVTGELFF
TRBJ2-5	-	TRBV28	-	TGTGCCAGCAGTTCGAACCAGGGCTCCAAGGAGACCCAGTACTTC	CASSSNQGSKETQYF
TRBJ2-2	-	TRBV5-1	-	TGCGCCAGCAGCTTCAGGGGACAAGCAACCGGGGAGCTGTTTTTT	CASSFRGQATGELFF
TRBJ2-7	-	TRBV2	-	TGTGCCAGCAGCCGATTGGGCTACGAGCAGTACTTC	CASSRLGYEQYF
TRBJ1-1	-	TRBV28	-	TGTGCCAGCAGTAGTGACAGCGGAGCTTTCTTT	CASSSDSGAFF
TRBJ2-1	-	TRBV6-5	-	TGTGCCAGCAGTTCAAGCCTAACTTACAATGAGCAGTTCTTC	CASSSSLTYNEQFF
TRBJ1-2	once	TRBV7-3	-	TGTGCCAGCAGCCCACGTGGGGGTTGTGGCTACACCTTC	CASSPRGGCGYTF
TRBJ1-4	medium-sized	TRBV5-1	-	TGCGCCAGCAGCTTGGTGGGACGGCGAGAAGAAAAACTGTTTTTT	CASSLVGRREEKLFF
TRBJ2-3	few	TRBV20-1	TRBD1	TGCAGTGCGGAGACCGGACAGGCGGGCACAGATACGCAGTATTTT	CSAETGQAGTDTQYF
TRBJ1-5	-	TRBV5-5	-	TGTGCCAGCAGTCTCTATAGCAATCAGCCCCAGCATTTT	CASSLYSNQPQHF
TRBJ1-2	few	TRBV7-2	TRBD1	TGTGCCAGCAGTCAGGACAGGAACTATGGCTACACCTTC	CASSQDRNYGYTF
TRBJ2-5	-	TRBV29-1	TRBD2	TGCAGCGTTGGCTTAACTAGCGGGAGACTCCCACAGTACTTC	CSVGLTSGRLPQYF
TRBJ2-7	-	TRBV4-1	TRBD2	TGCGCCAGCAGCCTTGCGGGAGGTCGTTCCTACGAGCAGTACTTC	CASSLAGGRSYEQYF
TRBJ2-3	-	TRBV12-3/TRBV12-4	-	TGTGCCAGCAGTCTCGGGGCGGAGGGCACAGATACGCAGTATTTT	CASSLGAEGTDTQYF
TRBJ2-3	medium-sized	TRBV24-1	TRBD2	TGTGCCACCAGTGATTTGGAAGCGGGGGGATTCGGAGATACGCAGTATTTT	CATSDLEAGGFGDTQYF
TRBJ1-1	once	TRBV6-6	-	TGTGCCAGCAGGGCGTCAGGAACTGAAGCTTTCTTT	CASRASGTEAFF
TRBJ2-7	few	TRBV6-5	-	TGTGCCAGCAGTTGGGGGGCAGGCCGCTCCTACGAGCAGTACTTC	CASSWGAGRSYEQYF
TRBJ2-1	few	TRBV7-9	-	TGTGCCAGCACCCCATCAGCCGGGACATACAATGAGCAGTTCTTC	CASTPSAGTYNEQFF
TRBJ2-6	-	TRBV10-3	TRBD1	TGTGCCATCAATAGGGACAGGGGGATTGGGGGGGCCAACGTCCTGACTTTC	CAINRDRGIGGANVLTF
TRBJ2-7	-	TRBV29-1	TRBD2	TGCAGCGTCAAAGCGGGAGGAACCTACGAGCAGTACTTC	CSVKAGGTYEQYF
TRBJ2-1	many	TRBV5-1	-	TGCGCCAGCAGCTTGGGGCCGAACAATGAGCAGTTCTTC	CASSLGPNNEQFF
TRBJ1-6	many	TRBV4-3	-	TGCGCCAGCAGCCAAGATTCAGGATCACCCCTCCACTTT	CASSQDSGSPLHF
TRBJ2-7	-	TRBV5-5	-	TGTGCCAGCAACGAGGGGGGAAGGGCCTACGAGCAGTACTTC	CASNEGGRAYEQYF
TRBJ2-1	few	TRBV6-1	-	TGTGCCAGCATGCGGACAAACTCCTACAATGAGCAGTTCTTC	CASMRTNSYNEQFF